This T cell receptor beta chain derives from a study of human T cells and chemical hapten exposure. V lost 6 bases to trimming and J lost 5 bases; unmatched junction nucleotides: 3. Germline V CDR1 and CDR2: SNHLY, FYNNEI. The CDR3 covers 15 residues. Findings and limits, study-wide: Versus controls, significantly more large CDR3 similarity clusters arose from expanded TCRs. Patch test scores rose with PT1 expanded TCR counts, a positive correlation.

TCRdb independently ran MiXCR on the RACE reads; one entry per CDR3 protein. Counted here are about 120,000 distinct CDR3 sequences, roughly 12% occurring once; the ten biggest clones make up approximately 1.4%. Time point noted: patch test 1, 2 weeks after DPC sensitization. Sample treatment: therapeutic diphenylcyclopropenone sensitization with weekly scalp DPC. Blood was drawn before each patch test was applied. There are many counts of this clonotype. Its specificity is not known. The origin of this receptor is a woman aged 45-59 years with alopecia areata. Some clones in this sample may be carry-over from other donors' samples. The specimen comprised whole blood, sampled in connection with sensitization to the hapten diphenylcyclopropenone (DPC). The V gene is TRBV2, the J gene TRBJ2-1; 14 positions agree with TRBD2. The CDR3 DNA sequence: TGTGCCAGCAGGGGACTAGCGGGGGCCAACAATGAGCAGTTCTTC. Translation: CASRGLAGANNEQFF.